The rows below give T cell receptor beta chains drawn from one sample of a study of blood T cell repertoires in COVID-19. Sequencing used immunoSEQ multiplex PCR; TCRdb keeps in-frame clones, though not all of them. The table has around 230,000 clones, 88% seen once. Specimen: PBMCs or T cells enriched from blood (not recorded which). The receptor source for this set is a woman in her twenties or thirties who had recovered from COVID-19. Both conserved end residues are part of each CDR3. D genes are given only for firm matches. Size tells how often a clone was seen (once, few, many) or the class of an expanded clone, and some rows leave it out.

J,V,D,size,CDR3,DNA
TRBJ2-1,TRBV6-4,NA,few,CASSDGVRDYNEQFF,TGTGCCAGCAGCGACGGAGTTCGGGATTACAATGAGCAGTTCTTC
TRBJ2-5,TRBV12-5,NA,NA,CATSKGGGLETQYF,TGTGCTACCTCAAAAGGGGGAGGGCTAGAGACCCAGTACTTC
TRBJ1-5,TRBV21-1,NA,few,CASSNRNRALGPQHF,TGTGCCAGCAGCAATCGAAACAGGGCTTTAGGGCCCCAGCATTTT
TRBJ1-3,TRBV14,NA,once,CASSQDKAPGIRNTIYF,TGTGCCAGCAGCCAAGATAAAGCGCCAGGGATTAGAAACACCATATATTTT
TRBJ2-2,TRBV7-2,TRBD2,NA,CASSLDWTSGVIGELFF,TGTGCCAGCAGCTTGGATTGGACTAGCGGGGTTATCGGGGAGCTGTTTTTT
TRBJ2-3,TRBV6-5,TRBD1,NA,CASRPGGSQYF,TGTGCCAGCAGGCCAGGGGGTTCGCAGTATTTT
TRBJ2-2,TRBV7-9,TRBD2,NA,CASSLVGLAHTGELFF,TGTGCCAGCAGCTTAGTTGGACTAGCTCATACCGGGGAGCTGTTTTTT
TRBJ1-6,TRBV5-6,NA,few,CASGQGSSPLHF,TGTGCCAGCGGGCAGGGGAGTTCACCCCTCCACTTT
TRBJ1-1,TRBV7-2,NA,once,CASSQGGGSTEAFF,TGTGCCAGCAGCCAAGGGGGTGGGTCCACTGAAGCTTTCTTT
TRBJ1-2,TRBV2,NA,NA,CASLDRSVANYGYTF,TGTGCCAGCCTGGACAGAAGTGTAGCTAACTATGGCTACACCTTC
TRBJ2-5,TRBV7-8,TRBD2,NA,CASSLPTPLAGTHPYQETQYF,TGTGCCAGCAGCTTACCCACACCACTAGCGGGTACACACCCGTACCAAGAGACCCAGTACTTC
TRBJ2-2,TRBV7-7,TRBD2,NA,CASSLTGGNTGELFF,TGTGCCAGCAGCTTAACGGGGGGGAACACCGGGGAGCTGTTTTTT
TRBJ2-5,TRBV10-2,NA,NA,CASSESMAGYQETQYF,TGCGCCAGCAGTGAGTCGATGGCGGGGTACCAAGAGACCCAGTACTTC
TRBJ2-3,TRBV5-1,TRBD1,NA,CASSLADRVADTQYF,TGCGCCAGCAGCTTGGCCGACAGGGTGGCAGATACGCAGTATTTT
TRBJ2-1,TRBV19,TRBD1,NA,CASKDRGPSYNEQFF,TGTGCCAGCAAAGACAGGGGGCCCTCCTACAATGAGCAGTTCTTC
TRBJ2-5,TRBV6-5,NA,NA,CASSWGQFQETQYF,TGTGCCAGCAGTTGGGGCCAGTTCCAAGAGACCCAGTACTTC
TRBJ2-3,TRBV6-4,NA,NA,CASSDSGGGGTDTQYF,TGTGCCAGCAGTGACTCGGGTGGAGGAGGCACAGATACGCAGTATTTT
TRBJ1-1,TRBV5-1,NA,few,CASSLVRDTEAFF,TGCGCCAGCAGCTTGGTTCGGGACACTGAAGCTTTCTTT